This TCR beta chain appears in the sequencing data of a study of CXCR3-negative and CXCR3-positive naive CD8 T cells. Study background: Each library held about 1.5 +/- 0.3 million TRB reads, 120 million to 150 million in total. Findings of the study overall: For CXCR3-positive naive cells, TRB CDR3s were more hydrophobic than those of CXCR3-negative naive cells.

CDR3 length: 16 amino acids. From germline, CDR1 is DFQATT and CDR2 SNEGSKA (reference sequence). UMI-labeled 5' RACE yielded the TRB cDNA libraries. TCRdb processed the 5' RACE reads again and assigns one entry to each CDR3 protein, with no DNA. The sample holds roughly 8,000 distinct CDR3 sequences. For this clonotype: Its antigen is unidentified.

The sequence was collected from a human donor in good health. Some clones in this sample may be carry-over from other donors' samples. Sequences were obtained from naive CXCR3- CD8+ T cells from blood. Subset defined: CD45RO-CCR7+CD27+CD95- naive CD8+ T cells lacking CXCR3 (TNR3-). V gene TRBV20-1 combines with J gene TRBJ2-2; TCRdb's D gene call, TRBD2, goes unchecked for lack of DNA. The CDR3 sequence: CSARDGLAGNTGELFF.